This T cell receptor (beta chain) was obtained from a study of PD-L1 blockade in urothelial cancer. Study at large: Analysis of blood occurred 3 weeks (second dose) and 6 weeks after treatment start.

This clone showed up just once. V was pared by 3 bases and J by 1 base, with 15 bases of the junction left unmatched. Germline values: CDR1 MDHEN, CDR2 SYDVKM. The CDR3 is 19 residues long. Described time point: pretreatment peripheral blood. TCRdb's table, derived via immunoSEQ multiplex PCR, lists solely in-frame clones and lacks some. This sample has roughly 120,000 clones; about 88% occur once, and the top ten carry roughly 3.5%. This receptor was identified in a man aged 45-65 years with urothelial cancer. The rearrangement links TRBV28 to TRBJ2-1; the match to TRBD2 covers 7 bases. The material was PBMCs, obtained around atezolizumab (anti-PD-L1) treatment. CDR3 sequence reads: CASSFRAGVRVLSYNEQFF. Written as DNA, the CDR3 is TGTGCCAGCAGTTTCCGGGCGGGAGTAAGGGTTTTGTCCTACAATGAGCAGTTCTTC. Full variable domain (missing parts from reference TRBV28 and TRBJ2-1): DVKVTQSSRYLVKRTGEKVFLECVQDMDHENMFWYRQDPGLGLRLIYFSYDVKMKEKGDIPEGYSVSREKKERFSLILESASTNQTSMYLCASSFRAGVRVLSYNEQFFGPGTRLTVL.